The 23 T cell receptor beta chains below were found in one sample sequenced in a study of blood T cell repertoires in COVID-19. The protocol was immunoSEQ multiplex PCR, while the TCRdb copy is restricted to in-frame clones and leaves out a portion. Here the sample spans approximately 490,000 clones, approximately 90% being singletons. The source material was PBMCs or T cells enriched from blood (not recorded which). All receptors come from a woman aged 55-69 years who had recovered from COVID-19.

The rearrangement links TRBV5-1 to TRBJ1-1, with D possibly matching TRBD1 (5 bases). V lost 7 bases and J 1 base, leaving 11 bases between the germline ends. The CDR3 extends over 13 amino acids. Germline CDR1 is SGHRS and CDR2 is YFSETQ. The CDR3 loop is CASHRTANTEAFF. The CDR3 DNA reads TGCGCCAGCCACAGGACGGCGAACACTGAAGCTTTCTTT.

The chain combines TRBV18 with TRBJ1-2, with 8 bases fitting TRBD1. The V and J ends lost 5 bases and 4 bases, in that order; junction bases with no gene match: 9. Germline loops: CDR1 KGHSH, CDR2 LQKENI. The CDR3 contains 15 residues. The CDR3 sequence: CASSGQGRYRYGYTF. CDR3 sequence (DNA): TGTGCCAGCTCAGGACAGGGAAGATATCGCTATGGCTACACCTTC.

The CDR3 loop reads CASRAGTVYSYEQYV. The CDR3 DNA is TGTGCCAGCAGAGCCGGGACAGTTTACTCCTACGAGCAGTACGTC. This sequence joins TRBV6-5 and TRBJ2-7; TRBD1 matches at 7 bases. This CDR3 has 15 residues. CDR1 and CDR2 from the germline V gene are MNHEY and SVGAGI. The V and J ends lost 6 bases and 0 bases, in that order; junction bases with no gene match: 8.

This clone was counted between two and nine times. The chain joins TRBV4-1 to TRBJ2-7; 8 positions match TRBD1. CDR1 is MGHRA and CDR2 is YSYEKL in the germline V gene. Trimming at V came to 2 bases and at J to 5 bases, leaving 8 bases not matched to a gene. There are 15 residues in the CDR3. Here the CDR3 DNA reads TGCGCCAGCAGCCAACAACGGACAGGGAGACACGAGCAGTACTTC. Amino acid sequence: CASSQQRTGRHEQYF.

The CDR3 is CATSTRGTSNEQFF. The CDR3 DNA follows: TGTGCCACCAGCACACGAGGGACATCCAATGAGCAGTTCTTC. The rearrangement links TRBV15 to TRBJ2-1; D might be TRBD1 (6 bases). The CDR3 contains 14 residues. V was trimmed by 4 bases and J by 6 bases, leaving 13 bases between them. Germline V CDR1 and CDR2: LNHNV, YYDKDF (reference sequence). The whole variable domain, filled in from reference TRBV15 and TRBJ2-1, reads DAMVIQNPRYQVTQFGKPVTLSCSQTLNHNVMYWYQQKSSQAPKLLFHYYDKDFNNEADTPDNFQSRRPNTSFCFLDIRSPGLGDTAMYLCATSTRGTSNEQFFGPGTRLTVL.

The V gene is TRBV27, the J gene TRBJ1-1, with D perhaps matching TRBD1 (5 bases). Germline lookup yields CDR1 MNHEY and CDR2 SMNVEV (reference sequence). The CDR3 runs to 16 residues. Trimming took off 4 bases at V and 4 bases at J, with 19 bases between the two ends. CDR3 sequence: CASSSLDGIRGTEAFF. In DNA, the CDR3 is TGTGCCAGCAGTTCCCTGGACGGTATTAGGGGCACTGAAGCTTTCTTT.

The V gene is TRBV28, the J gene TRBJ2-1; D unresolved. The germline V gene has CDR1 MDHEN and CDR2 SYDVKM. The length of the CDR3 is 11 residues. V was cut by 5 bases and J by 4 bases, with 3 bases left in between. The DNA of the CDR3 is TGTGCCAGCAGTACTTACAATGAGCAGTTCTTC. This sequence encodes CASSTYNEQFF.

J is TRBJ2-2 and V is TRBV10-3; 13 nucleotides agree with TRBD2. Germline loops: CDR1 ENHRY, CDR2 SYGVKD. V lost 9 bases and J lost 0; bases outside the gene matches: 4. This CDR3 comprises 16 residues. CDR3 sequence: CAIRTSGGPNTGELFF. CDR3 nucleotides: TGTGCCATTAGGACTAGCGGGGGACCGAACACCGGGGAGCTGTTTTTT.

This clone showed up just once. This chain's CDR3 is CASSPVVNYGYTF. CDR3 coding DNA: TGTGCCAGCAGTCCCGTTGTTAACTATGGCTACACCTTC. This chain joins TRBV12-3 or TRBV12-4 and TRBJ1-2; D gene uncertain. The germline V and J ends were trimmed by 5 bases and 1 base, with 8 bases remaining between them. CDR3 length: 13 residues.

The V call is TRBV6-1, the J call TRBJ1-2; the match to TRBD1 covers 7 bases. Germline lookup yields CDR1 MNHNS and CDR2 SASEGT. V lost 3 bases and J lost 6; bases outside the gene matches: 4. The length of the CDR3 is 13 residues. CDR3 sequence reads: CASSDRTGDGYTF. CDR3 in DNA: TGTGCCAGCAGTGATCGGACAGGAGATGGCTACACCTTC.

This chain joins TRBV5-1 and TRBJ1-3, with 8 bases fitting TRBD1. The CDR3 totals 18 residues. Per the germline V gene, CDR1 is SGHRS and CDR2 is YFSETQ. J gave up 0 bases and V 4 bases, and 12 bases lay outside the gene matches. CDR3 amino acids: CASSRGQGGFYSGNTIYF. In DNA form, the CDR3 reads TGCGCCAGCAGCCGAGGACAGGGAGGGTTTTACTCTGGAAACACCATATATTTT. The variable domain in full, with the rest retrieved from reference TRBV5-1 and TRBJ1-3, is KAGVTQTPRYLIKTRGQQVTLSCSPISGHRSVSWYQQTPGQGLQFLFEYFSETQRNKGNFPGRFSGRQFSNSRSEMNVSTLELGDSALYLCASSRGQGGFYSGNTIYFGEGSWLTVV.

J is TRBJ1-5 and V is TRBV6-5, with unresolved D. Germline V gene lookup returns CDR1 MNHEY and CDR2 SVGAGI. This CDR3 region has 13 residues. Trimming took off 6 bases at V and 4 bases at J, with 10 bases between the two ends. CDR3 sequence: CASRQFLNQPQHF. CDR3 nucleotides: TGTGCCAGCAGACAGTTTTTAAATCAGCCCCAGCATTTT.

The V call is TRBV19, the J call TRBJ1-5, with TRBD1 as a possible D gene (5 bases). The CDR3 extends over 13 amino acids. V lost 4 bases and J lost 5, with 9 bases in between. From germline, CDR1 is LNHDA and CDR2 SQIVND (reference sequence). In nucleotides, the CDR3 is TGTGCCAGTAGTACAGGGAGGGATCAGCCCCAGCATTTT. Its protein product is CASSTGRDQPQHF.

This chain joins TRBV20-1 and TRBJ1-2, with TRBD1 matching over 7 bases. The CDR3 extends over 14 amino acids. CDR1 and CDR2 (germline): DFQATT, SNEGSKA (reference sequence). After removal of 3 bases from V and 2 bases from J, the junction contained 6 bases not matched to a gene. CDR3 nucleotides: TGCAGTGCTAGTTACAGGGGCAACAACTATGGCTACACCTTC. Translating it yields CSASYRGNNYGYTF.

V usage is TRBV2 and J usage is TRBJ2-2; TRBD2 matches at 11 bases. Unmatched junction bases numbered 14, after V lost 10 bases and J lost 4 bases. CDR1 SNHLY and CDR2 FYNNEI come from the germline V gene. This CDR3 spans 17 amino acids. CDR3 bases: TGTGCCACCTCCCCCAAGACTAGCGGGGAAACCACCGGGGAGCTGTTTTTT. Encoded protein: CATSPKTSGETTGELFF.

This clone appeared many times. This chain joins TRBV5-4 and TRBJ2-7; maybe TRBD2 (5 bases). There are 12 residues in the CDR3. V lost 4 bases to trimming and J lost 7 bases, with 12 bases between them. Germline CDR1 and CDR2: SGHNT and YYREEE (reference sequence). CDR3 residues: CASSRDRDEQYF. In nucleotides, the CDR3 is TGTGCCAGCAGCCGAGACCGGGATGAGCAGTACTTC.

The V gene is TRBV11-3, the J gene TRBJ1-2; 9 nucleotides agree with TRBD1. After removal of 1 base from V and 7 bases from J, the junction contained 4 bases not matched to a gene. Germline CDR1 and CDR2: SGHNT and YENEEA. This CDR3 region has 14 residues. In DNA form, the CDR3 reads TGTGCCAGCAGCTTAGCCGGGACAGGGAGTGGCTACACCTTC. Amino acid sequence: CASSLAGTGSGYTF.

The chain carries TRBV27 and TRBJ2-4; D gene unclear. The CDR3 runs to 13 residues. The germline V gene encodes CDR1 MNHEY and CDR2 SMNVEV (reference sequence). Trimming stripped 3 bases from V and 7 bases from J, with 10 bases between. In DNA, the CDR3 is TGTGCCAGCAGTTTCGGTCGTGGTAACATTCAGTACTTC. Translated, it gives CASSFGRGNIQYF.

V and J are TRBV2 and TRBJ1-6, with 8 bases fitting TRBD1. The CDR3 is 15 residues long. Losses at the gene ends were 4 bases for V and 9 bases for J; bases not matched to a gene: 8. In germline, CDR1 is SNHLY, CDR2 FYNNEI. The CDR3 DNA follows: TGTGCCAGCAGTGCGGACAGGGTTTACAGTTCACCCCTCCACTTT. Translating gives CASSADRVYSSPLHF.

The chain joins TRBV28 to TRBJ1-1, with 8 bases lining up with TRBD1. J gave up 4 bases and V 9 bases, and 13 bases lay outside the gene matches. This CDR3 spans 15 amino acids. Germline-derived CDR1 and CDR2 are MDHEN and SYDVKM. Written as DNA, the CDR3 is TGTGCCAGTCGCTTTCGCAGGGGGCCTAGCACTGAAGCTTTCTTT. Translated: CASRFRRGPSTEAFF. Full variable domain (missing parts from reference TRBV28 and TRBJ1-1): DVKVTQSSRYLVKRTGEKVFLECVQDMDHENMFWYRQDPGLGLRLIYFSYDVKMKEKGDIPEGYSVSREKKERFSLILESASTNQTSMYLCASRFRRGPSTEAFFGQGTRLTVV.

This clone was seen only once. The chain has TRBV30 and TRBJ2-5; 7 bases are a match to TRBD2. With 0 bases clipped from V and 2 bases from J, the junction kept 3 bases outside the gene matches. Looked up from germline, CDR1 is GTSNPN and CDR2 is SVGIG (reference sequence). The CDR3 runs to 14 residues. The CDR3 nucleotides read TGTGCCTGGAGTGTAGGACTAGTACAAGAGACCCAGTACTTC. Translated: CAWSVGLVQETQYF.

This clone has more than one count but fewer than ten. This sequence joins TRBV6-5 and TRBJ1-5, with D maybe TRBD1 (5 bases). Germline V CDR1 and CDR2: MNHEY, SVGAGI. V lost 5 bases and J 1 base, leaving 12 bases between the germline ends. The CDR3 totals 15 residues. The CDR3 DNA reads as TGTGCCAGCAGTCAGACAGTTGGCAGCAATCAGCCCCAGCATTTT. It codes for CASSQTVGSNQPQHF.

The J gene is TRBJ1-2, the V gene TRBV10-3; 7 nucleotides agree with TRBD1. Germline V gene sequence: CDR1 ENHRY, CDR2 SYGVKD. V trimming: 5 bases; J trimming: 8 bases; junction bases outside the gene matches: 8. The CDR3 extends over 13 amino acids. The CDR3 region is CAISNTGEEGYTF. The CDR3 DNA sequence: TGTGCCATCAGTAATACAGGGGAGGAAGGCTACACCTTC.